Listed here is a single T cell receptor beta chain. The CDR3 extends over 15 amino acids. Trimming took 5 bases from V and 4 from J; bases not matched to a gene: 8. Germline CDR1 reads LNHDA; CDR2 reads SQIVND (reference sequence). The data originate from a study of OX40 agonist ivuxolimab in advanced cancers. Using immunoSEQ multiplex PCR, the repertoire was profiled, and TCRdb retains in-frame clones only, with some absent. The sample lists 65,000 to 95,000 clones, 85% to 95% occurring once. The sequence was collected from an adult with an advanced solid tumor such as melanoma, head and neck, liver or kidney cancer. This chain joins TRBV19 and TRBJ1-2, with 9 bases that match TRBD1. This specimen consisted of CD4+ or CD8+ T cells sorted from blood, obtained in a trial of the OX40 agonist ivuxolimab. CDR3 sequence: CASSPQGARGYGYTF. CDR3 bases: TGTGCCAGTAGTCCACAGGGGGCGAGGGGCTATGGCTACACCTTC. The variable domain in full, completed from reference TRBV19 and TRBJ1-2, reads DGGITQSPKYLFRKEGQNVTLSCEQNLNHDAMYWYRQDPGQGLRLIYYSQIVNDFQKGDIAEGYSVSREKKESFPLTVTSAQKNPTAFYLCASSPQGARGYGYTFGSGTRLTVV.